This section outlines one T cell receptor (beta chain) sequence together with its context. The data stem from a study of blood T cell repertoires in COVID-19. Turning to the study itself: The United States, Italy and Spain provided the acute and convalescent COVID-19 samples. T cells, B-cell-depleted T cells, or PBMCs supplied cDNA or gDNA.

This CDR3 has 12 residues. Germline CDR1 and CDR2: LGHDT and YNNKEL (reference sequence). The V and J ends lost 3 bases and 8 bases respectively, with 11 bases between them. Assay used: immunoSEQ multiplex PCR; TCRdb lists only in-frame clones, some missing. The profile shows about 220,000 clones, less than 85% of them singletons. The sample consisted of peripheral blood. V gene TRBV3-1 (or the pseudogene TRBV3-2) combines with J gene TRBJ2-7, with D unclear. This receptor was identified in a woman between 65 and 79 years old with acute or convalescent COVID-19. The CDR3 DNA is TGTGCCAGCAGCCAGGCAGATCGTAAGCAGTACTTC. It translates to CASSQADRKQYF.